This T cell receptor (beta chain) emerged from a study of blood T cell repertoires in COVID-19 (dated by TCRdb to about 2020). For the study in its entirety: Samples covering the acute and convalescent phases of COVID-19 were provided by collaborators in the United States, Italy and Spain. A freely available public database, intended as a resource for researchers studying the immune response to SARS-CoV-2, is where the repertoires were released. Where HLA class I and class II types were available, the types were taken from metadata supplied by the sample provider, not from assay-based typing. Sample metadata almost always included a de-identified subject ID, COVID-19 status, age in years and sex. The prospective study material was composed of cDNA or gDNA derived from T cells, B-cell-depleted T cells, or PBMCs. Deeply sampled blood TCRbeta repertoires from subjects exposed to, actively infected with, or recovered from COVID-19 were included in the dataset. Samples came from the ongoing ImmuneRACE study (first 160 participants) plus 1,254 subjects from 6 global collaborators. Broader findings and caveats from the paper: The quantity of clinical and demographic metadata differed by source and by participant and was supplied without curation.

TCRbeta CDR3 regions were amplified from genomic DNA by means of the immunoSEQ Assay, a bias-controlled multiplex PCR. The original pipeline was this. Nucleated cell counts per sample were estimated from amplification of reference gene primers within the assay. To quantify the absolute abundance of each unique TCRbeta CDR3 rearrangement, sequence reads were collapsed and filtered. For each sample, productive Simpson clonality was calculated by taking the square root of Simpson's diversity index across productive rearrangements. TCRdb mirrors the immuneACCESS table, restricted to in-frame sequences. Some clones are absent from its copies; in checked studies, under half trace to an unresolved V gene, and the reason for the others is unknown. V, J and clone size were drawn from that table, and D and trimming were deduced from the DNA. The sample table records 35,000 to 45,000 clones; over 75% of these occur just once. 42% of the sample is taken by the ten largest.

Collaborating institutions collected whole blood in K2EDTA tubes following their own protocols. For TCRbeta analysis, collaborators shipped samples in one of three forms: frozen whole blood, isolated PBMCs, or DNA extracted from either of those sample types. Measured from the cysteine to the phenylalanine, the CDR3 is 14 residues long. Only the CDR3 region is kept as DNA, spanning 42 bases read in frame from base 1. The germline V gene provides CDR1 SGHRS and CDR2 YFSETQ. The germline ends are 7 bases apart after V is trimmed by 4 bases and J by 0 bases. In regard to this clone: The antigen it binds to is not known. Per-nucleotide qualities are absent, and no much larger clonotype sits a single base away.

The specimen sequenced was peripheral blood. The rearranged chain carries TRBV5-1 and TRBJ1-4; the D gene assignment is ambiguous. The sequence came from a human donor in a cohort sampled during active or convalescent COVID-19. The donor label of this sample is uncertain. The sequenced DNA: TGCGCCAGCAGCGCGGGTTCAACTAATGAAAAACTGTTTTTT. Its translation is CASSAGSTNEKLFF.